One and the same sample provided the 31 T cell receptor beta chains below, sequenced in a study of beta chain features in type 1 diabetes. All of the isolated RNA was reverse transcribed, so expressed TCRB transcripts were sequenced. Measured with immunoSEQ multiplex PCR; TCRdb has only the in-frame clones, and not every one. The sample has about 320,000 clones, 13% to 15% seen once. Sequencing input: central memory CD4+ T cells from blood. All receptors come from a man younger than 45 in good health.

A few counts support this clone. The V call is TRBV15, the J call TRBJ2-3, with 7 bases fitting TRBD2. Germline V gene data show CDR1 as LNHNV and CDR2 as YYDKDF (reference sequence). The CDR3 extends over 13 amino acids. Unmatched junction bases numbered 7, after V lost 11 bases and J lost 2 bases. CDR3 amino acids: CASGRRPTDTQYF. The CDR3 bases are TGTGCCTCCGGGAGGCGCCCCACAGATACGCAGTATTTT.

This chain links TRBV12-5 with TRBJ2-5; tentatively, D is TRBD2 (5 bases). Germline CDR1 LGHNT, CDR2 FRNRAP. V was shortened by 6 bases and J by 7 bases, with 21 bases between the two germline ends. CDR3 length: 15 residues. In nucleotides, the CDR3 is TGTGCTAGTGGCCCCGATAACACCCTGGGAGCGACCCAGTACTTC. The encoded protein is CASGPDNTLGATQYF.

The chain has TRBV4-2 and TRBJ1-6; D call uncertain. The ends were cut back, 5 bases at V and 0 bases at J, with 11 bases in the middle. The V gene's germline CDR1 is LGHNA and CDR2 YNFKEQ. CDR3 length: 16 residues. CDR3 loop: CASSFGSSSYNSPLHF. Written as DNA, the CDR3 is TGTGCCAGCAGCTTCGGGTCGAGCTCCTATAATTCACCCCTCCACTTT.

In its sample, this clone was seen a few times. The chain has TRBV7-2 and TRBJ1-1; no clear D. The germline gives CDR1 SGHTA, CDR2 FQGNSA. The CDR3 extends over 15 amino acids. Between the trimmed V and J ends, which lost 5 bases and 4 bases, there was a span of 17 bases. This chain's CDR3 is CASSETTVWATEAFF. The CDR3, as DNA: TGTGCCAGCAGCGAAACCACAGTTTGGGCCACTGAAGCTTTCTTT.

This clone has only a few counts. This sequence joins TRBV7-2 and TRBJ2-6; D remains ambiguous. Germline lookup yields CDR1 SGHTA and CDR2 FQGNSA. Trimming took off 5 bases at V and 0 bases at J, with 11 bases between the two ends. The CDR3 consists of 16 residues. This CDR3 is CASSPYISSGANVLTF. CDR3 in DNA: TGTGCCAGCAGCCCTTATATCAGCTCTGGGGCCAACGTCCTGACTTTC.

The gene calls are TRBV6-1 and TRBJ1-6, with a tentative D call TRBD1 (5 bases). The CDR3 is made up of 16 amino acids. Between the trimmed V and J ends, which lost 4 bases and 5 bases, there was a span of 15 bases. Looked up from germline, CDR1 is MNHNS and CDR2 is SASEGT. The CDR3 region is CASSALGVPNNSPLHF. The CDR3 nucleotides are TGTGCCAGCAGTGCACTGGGGGTCCCCAATAATTCACCCCTCCACTTT.

This clone was picked up many times. The genes are TRBV10-3 and TRBJ1-1; D not certain. V lost 2 bases to trimming and J lost 2 bases, with 9 bases between them. The CDR3 has 14 amino acids. CDR1 and CDR2 (germline): ENHRY, SYGVKD. The DNA for the CDR3 is TGTGCCATCAGTGAGGGTACAGCAAACACTGAAGCTTTCTTT. Its protein is CAISEGTANTEAFF.

V is TRBV4-3 and J is TRBJ2-3; possibly TRBD1 or TRBD2 for D (6 bases each). V was cut by 0 bases and J by 1 base, with 11 bases left in between. CDR3 size: 16 residues. Germline V gives CDR1 LGHNA, CDR2 YSLEER. The CDR3 DNA sequence: TGCGCCAGCAGCCAAGAGAGGGGGGTCGGCACAGATACGCAGTATTTT. Translated: CASSQERGVGTDTQYF.

V usage is TRBV6-1 and J usage is TRBJ2-5; a weak D match, TRBD2 (6 bases). The CDR3 runs 11 residues. Germline-derived CDR1 and CDR2 are MNHNS and SASEGT. V was cut by 8 bases and J by 7 bases, with 11 bases left in between. DNA of the CDR3: TGTGCCAGCCAGTTGGGAGGGACCCAGTACTTC. Translating gives CASQLGGTQYF.

V gene TRBV11-2 combines with J gene TRBJ2-7, with D perhaps TRBD1 or TRBD2 (5 bases each). CDR1 and CDR2 (germline): SGHAT, FQNNGV. The CDR3 is 13 residues long. The V and J ends lost 5 bases and 3 bases respectively, with 11 bases between them. The CDR3 nucleotides are TGTGCCAGCAGCCCGGGGACGGGCTACGAGCAGTACTTC. It translates to CASSPGTGYEQYF.

Here the CDR3 DNA reads TGTGCCAGCAGCGCTAGCGGGGAAGTTGACTACGAGCAGTACTTC. Protein: CASSASGEVDYEQYF. This chain connects TRBV7-6 to TRBJ2-5; TRBD2 matches 9 bases. The assigned J gene may be wrong: the sequence end matches TRBJ2-7 better. Germline V gene lookup returns CDR1 SGHVS and CDR2 FNYEAQ. This CDR3 region has 15 residues.

This clone showed up just a few times. The rearrangement links TRBV6-5 to TRBJ1-1; D possibly corresponds to TRBD1 (5 bases). The germline V gene encodes CDR1 MNHEY and CDR2 SVGAGI. V lost 5 bases, J lost 4 bases, and 11 bases lay in between. The CDR3 extends over 13 amino acids. The CDR3 nucleotides read TGTGCCAGCAGTATTAAGGGGAGCACTGAAGCTTTCTTT. Translated, it gives CASSIKGSTEAFF.

The rearrangement joins TRBV29-1 to TRBJ2-5, with D possibly being TRBD1 (8 bases). With 5 bases removed from V and 2 bases from J, the gap between germline ends came to 12 bases. The CDR3 runs 13 residues. Germline CDR1 is SQVTM and CDR2 is ANQGSEA. CDR3 coding DNA: TGCAGCGTTCACAGGGGGGGGCAAGAGACCCAGTACTTC. This gives the protein CSVHRGGQETQYF.

The V and J genes are TRBV4-2 and TRBJ2-3; D is possibly TRBD2 (6 bases). V lost 5 bases and J lost 3, with 18 bases in between. CDR1 and CDR2 (germline): LGHNA, YNFKEQ. The CDR3 is made up of 16 amino acids. The CDR3 protein is CASSLVGGVITDTQYF. The CDR3 DNA reads TGTGCCAGCAGCTTAGTGGGCGGGGTGATTACAGATACGCAGTATTTT.

This clone was observed a handful of times. V usage is TRBV5-4 and J usage is TRBJ2-1, with D perhaps matching TRBD1 (6 bases). The CDR3 totals 17 residues. Germline V gene lookup returns CDR1 SGHNT and CDR2 YYREEE (reference sequence). V dropped 4 bases and J dropped 0 bases, with 17 bases sitting between them. The CDR3: CASSQDPRGHSYNEQFF. CDR3 nucleotide sequence: TGTGCCAGCAGCCAAGATCCAAGGGGACACTCCTACAATGAGCAGTTCTTC.

This clone was detected only a few times. CDR3 sequence reads: CASSPLRILNTGELFF. CDR3 nucleotides: TGTGCCAGTAGTCCCCTTAGGATCTTAAACACCGGGGAGCTGTTTTTT. V and J are TRBV19 and TRBJ2-2, with D hard to call. With 5 bases removed from V and 2 bases from J, the gap between germline ends came to 15 bases. This CDR3 comprises 16 residues. CDR1 LNHDA and CDR2 SQIVND come from the germline V gene (reference sequence). Supplemented by reference TRBV19 and TRBJ2-2, the full variable domain reads DGGITQSPKYLFRKEGQNVTLSCEQNLNHDAMYWYRQDPGQGLRLIYYSQIVNDFQKGDIAEGYSVSREKKESFPLTVTSAQKNPTAFYLCASSPLRILNTGELFFGEGSRLTVL.

This clone was detected many times. The chain employs TRBV27 and TRBJ2-1; TRBD1 agrees at 8 bases. Germline V gene sequence: CDR1 MNHEY, CDR2 SMNVEV (reference sequence). CDR3 length equals 15 residues. J gave up 5 bases and V 1 base, and 4 bases lay outside the gene matches. The CDR3 DNA reads TGTGCCAGCAGTTTATACAGGGGGTTGGACAATGAGCAGTTCTTC. This gives the protein CASSLYRGLDNEQFF.

The chain has TRBV9 and TRBJ1-1; D gene unclear. This CDR3 has 15 amino acids. The V end was cut by 0 bases, the J end by 1 base, with 10 bases between. Germline CDR1 SGDLS, CDR2 YYNGEE. As DNA, the CDR3 is TGTGCCAGCAGCGTAGCTCTAGGGTCGAACACTGAAGCTTTCTTT. Translated: CASSVALGSNTEAFF.

This clone was observed a few times. V usage is TRBV4-3 and J usage is TRBJ1-2; the D gene is possibly TRBD1 (6 bases). In germline, CDR1 is LGHNA, CDR2 YSLEER. This CDR3 has 15 amino acids. Trimming took off 0 bases at V and 8 bases at J, with 16 bases between the two ends. The CDR3 here is CASSQEVLGAGGYTF. The CDR3 nucleotides are TGCGCCAGCAGCCAAGAGGTTCTGGGGGCAGGGGGCTACACCTTC.

In this sample, this clone turned up a few times. The chain carries TRBV7-2 and TRBJ2-5; D is uncertain. This CDR3 region has 15 residues. The V end was cut by 8 bases, the J end by 2 bases, with 18 bases between. Germline CDR1 SGHTA, CDR2 FQGNSA. The CDR3 loop reads CASRRVGQKQETQYF. In nucleotides, the CDR3 is TGTGCCAGCCGCCGCGTAGGTCAAAAACAAGAGACCCAGTACTTC. The entire variable domain, with the rest obtained from reference TRBV7-2 and TRBJ2-5, is as follows: GAGVSQSPSNKVTEKGKDVELRCDPISGHTALYWYRQSLGQGLEFLIYFQGNSAPDKSGLPSDRFSAERTGGSVSTLTIQRTQQEDSAVYLCASRRVGQKQETQYFGPGTRLLVL.

The chain joins TRBV18 to TRBJ1-2; the D gene is possibly TRBD1 (5 bases). V gave up 3 bases and J gave up 8 bases, with 16 bases separating them. From germline, CDR1 is KGHSH and CDR2 LQKENI. The CDR3 totals 14 residues. The CDR3 DNA sequence: TGTGCCAGCTCACCTCCCGTCGGGGCGGGAGGCTACACCTTC. It codes for CASSPPVGAGGYTF. Using reference TRBV18 and TRBJ1-2 for the parts outside the CDR3, the full variable domain is NAGVMQNPRHLVRRRGQEARLRCSPMKGHSHVYWYRQLPEEGLKFMVYLQKENIIDESGMPKERFSAEFPKEGPSILRIQQVVRGDSAAYFCASSPPVGAGGYTFGSGTRLTVV.

The chain carries TRBV5-4 and TRBJ2-2; 7 bases map to TRBD2. CDR1 is SGHNT, CDR2 YYREEE, per germline (reference sequence). The CDR3 is made up of 16 amino acids. J gave up 0 bases and V 1 base, and 3 bases lay outside the gene matches. The CDR3 spells CASSLFSGANTGELFF. CDR3 DNA: TGTGCCAGCAGCTTGTTCAGCGGGGCGAACACCGGGGAGCTGTTTTTT.

In its sample, this clone was seen a few times. This chain uses TRBV7-2 with TRBJ2-2, with TRBD1 matching over 7 bases. The germline CDR1 and CDR2 sequences are SGHTA and FQGNSA. The CDR3 consists of 16 residues. The V segment lost 3 bases and the J segment 1 base; nucleotides outside the gene matches: 5. CDR3: CASSFEGARNTGELFF. The CDR3 coding sequence is TGTGCCAGCAGCTTTGAGGGGGCGCGGAACACCGGGGAGCTGTTTTTT.

This clone was seen more than once but under ten times. The chain combines TRBV7-2 with TRBJ2-3, with D uncertain. Germline CDR1 SGHTA, CDR2 FQGNSA. V lost 3 bases and J 5 bases, leaving 18 bases between the germline ends. The CDR3 has 16 residues. CDR3 region: CASSLVGDLRVDTQYF. CDR3 DNA: TGTGCCAGCAGCTTGGTAGGAGATCTTAGGGTAGATACGCAGTATTTT.

This clone has a handful of counts. Distinct nucleotide sequences in the sample also encode this CDR3. J is TRBJ2-7 and V is TRBV27; D gene uncertain. The CDR3 is made up of 13 amino acids. CDR1 is MNHEY, CDR2 SMNVEV, per germline (reference sequence). V dropped 5 bases and J dropped 0 bases, with 8 bases sitting between them. The CDR3 DNA reads as TGTGCCAGCAGTCCCAGGTCCTCCTACGAGCAGTACGTC. As protein: CASSPRSSYEQYV.

The rearrangement joins TRBV25-1 to TRBJ2-5; D possibly corresponds to TRBD2 (6 bases). Trimming took off 2 bases at V and 2 bases at J, with 15 bases between the two ends. Germline V CDR1 and CDR2: MGHDK, SYGVNS. The CDR3 contains 16 residues. Here the CDR3 DNA reads TGTGCCAGCAGTGAACTCTATTTAGCGGAACAAGAGACCCAGTACTTC. Amino acid sequence: CASSELYLAEQETQYF.

V usage is TRBV5-1 and J usage is TRBJ1-5; perhaps TRBD1 as D (5 bases). There are 15 residues in the CDR3. Germline V gene sequence: CDR1 SGHRS, CDR2 YFSETQ. V lost 5 bases, J lost 0 bases, and 12 bases lay in between. In DNA form, the CDR3 reads TGCGCCAGCAGTCCTGGGGGTTATAGCAATCAGCCCCAGCATTTT. This encodes CASSPGGYSNQPQHF.

The chain uses TRBV7-2 and TRBJ1-1, with unresolved D. CDR1 is SGHTA and CDR2 is FQGNSA in the germline V gene. CDR3 length: 12 residues. With 4 bases removed from V and 3 bases from J, the gap between germline ends came to 6 bases. The CDR3 DNA follows: TGTGCCAGCAGCTCGGTTTACACTGAAGCTTTCTTT. It translates to CASSSVYTEAFF.

The chain employs TRBV29-1 and TRBJ2-3; 10 bases are shared with TRBD1. CDR1 and CDR2 (germline): SQVTM, ANQGSEA. This CDR3 comprises 15 residues. The V gene end was trimmed by 7 bases and the J gene end by 3 bases; junction bases not matched to a gene: 10. The CDR3 DNA reads as TGCAGCGCCAAGACCGGGACAGGGGAAACAGATACGCAGTATTTT. This gives the protein CSAKTGTGETDTQYF.

The gene calls are TRBV11-2 and TRBJ1-2; tentatively, D is TRBD1 (6 bases). V was shortened by 2 bases and J by 8 bases, with 15 bases between the two germline ends. CDR3 size: 14 residues. Germline CDR1 reads SGHAT; CDR2 reads FQNNGV. CDR3 in amino acids: CASSLLAGVDGYTF. The CDR3 DNA reads TGTGCCAGCAGCTTACTAGCAGGGGTGGACGGCTACACCTTC. Filled out from reference TRBV11-2 and TRBJ1-2, the complete variable domain reads EAGVAQSPRYKIIEKRQSVAFWCNPISGHATLYWYQQILGQGPKLLIQFQNNGVVDDSQLPKDRFSAERLKGVDSTLKIQPAKLEDSAVYLCASSLLAGVDGYTFGSGTRLTVV.

As regards this clone: The sample carries other DNA sequences with the same CDR3. The CDR3 DNA reads as TGTGCCAGCAGCTTACAGGGGAACACTGAAGCTTTCTTT. This translates into CASSLQGNTEAFF. This chain uses TRBV7-2 with TRBJ1-1; TRBD1 might be the D (5 bases). Germline V gene data show CDR1 as SGHTA and CDR2 as FQGNSA. Trimming shortened V by 2 bases and J by 1 base, and 5 bases separated the two germline ends. CDR3 length equals 13 residues.